This entry concerns a single TCR beta chain. The antigen remains undetermined. These data come from a study of graft-versus-host responses after intestinal transplantation. Turning to the study itself: Those transplanted obtained multivisceral, liver-intestinal, or isolated intestinal grafts.

Clones were read by immunoSEQ multiplex PCR, and TCRdb kept only the in-frame ones, dropping some. This table holds some 46,000 clones, approximately 94% found once. Study observations and caveats: In recipient marrow, GvH clones were found, and some appeared first in ileum or blood.

Germline CDR1 and CDR2: SGDLS and YYNGEE. The CDR3 is 14 residues long. With 0 bases removed from V and 0 bases from J, the gap between germline ends came to 6 bases. The clonotype was recovered from a human patient who received an intestinal transplant, so some T cells may come from the graft donor. The rearrangement joins TRBV9 to TRBJ1-2; D unclear. The sample consisted of PBMCs, taken around 48 weeks after intestinal transplant. In DNA form, the CDR3 reads TGTGCCAGCAGCGTAGGGGGTGCTAACTATGGCTACACCTTC. It yields the protein CASSVGGANYGYTF.